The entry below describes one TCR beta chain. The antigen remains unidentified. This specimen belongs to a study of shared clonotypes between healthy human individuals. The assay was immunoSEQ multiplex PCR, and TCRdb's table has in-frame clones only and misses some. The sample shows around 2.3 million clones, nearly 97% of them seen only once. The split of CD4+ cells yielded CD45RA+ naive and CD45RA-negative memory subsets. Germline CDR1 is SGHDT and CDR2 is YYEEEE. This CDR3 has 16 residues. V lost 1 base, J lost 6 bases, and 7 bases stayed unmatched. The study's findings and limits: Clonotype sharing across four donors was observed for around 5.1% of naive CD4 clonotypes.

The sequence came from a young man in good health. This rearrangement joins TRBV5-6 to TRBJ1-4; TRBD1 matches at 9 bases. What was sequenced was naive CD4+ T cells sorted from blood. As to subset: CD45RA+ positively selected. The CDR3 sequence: CASSLRVRQGDEKLFF. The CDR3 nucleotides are TGTGCCAGCAGCTTGCGGGTTCGACAGGGGGATGAAAAACTGTTTTTT.